The clone carrying this T cell receptor (beta chain) is a singleton in its sample. The record originates from a study of shared T cell receptors in the human thymus. Assay: immunoSEQ multiplex PCR; the TCRdb copy retains only in-frame clones and omits some. Of about 610,000 clones listed, approximately 90% were seen once; the top ten hold roughly 0.0097%. From germline, CDR1 is SGHRS and CDR2 YFSETQ. The CDR3 runs 16 residues. The V end was cut by 4 bases, the J end by 6 bases, with 19 bases between. The same data also went into a second study, on human thymus T cells. Per that study: Obtained as resections during corrective heart surgery, the thymus tissue was then studied. The authors found apparently biased V and J gene usage in thymic and blood repertoires. Related studies noted strongly shared thymic repertoires across unrelated people.

The TCR sequence derives from a boy younger than two with a congenital heart defect. Material: thymocytes. The chain carries TRBV5-1 and TRBJ2-2; D is possibly TRBD2 (6 bases). For the CDR3, the DNA is TGCGCCAGCAGCATGATTTCGGGGAAGCGGGCCGGGGAGCTGTTTTTT. This encodes CASSMISGKRAGELFF.